This TCR beta chain was recovered during a study of blood T cell repertoires in COVID-19. CDR1 is SGHNT, CDR2 YENEEA, per germline. This CDR3 comprises 13 residues. The V end lost 2 bases, the J end lost 5 bases, and 9 bases lay between the germline ends. Here immunoSEQ multiplex PCR was the method, and the copy in TCRdb shows in-frame clones only, minus some. The sample carries hundreds of thousands of clones, 70% to 90% recorded once. The chain employs TRBV11-3 and TRBJ2-5; no reliable D call. The sample taken for sequencing was peripheral blood. The receptor's source is a woman aged 30 to 39 with COVID-19, enrolled during active disease. The CDR3 sequence is CASSLFSTETQYF. DNA for the CDR3: TGTGCCAGCAGCTTATTTAGCACGGAGACCCAGTACTTC.